Presented here are 9 T cell receptor beta chains from one specimen sequenced in a study of cytomegalovirus exposure and HLA in healthy donors. The PCR used 60 Vbeta and 13 Jbeta primers. TCRdb's copy holds only in-frame clones and misses some; the assay was immunoSEQ multiplex PCR. In all, the sample yields tens of thousands of clones. The material sequenced was PBMCs. These receptors originate from a man aged 25-40 years in good health and CMV-seropositive.

J is TRBJ2-3 and V is TRBV18; TRBD2 aligns across 7 bases. Germline CDR1 reads KGHSH; CDR2 reads LQKENI. CDR3 length equals 16 residues. The trim removed 0 bases at V and 7 bases at J, leaving 10 bases unmatched. CDR3 DNA sequence: TGTGCCAGCTCACCACCGACCGGGGGGAAAGGTAATACGCAGTATTTT. Translating it yields CASSPPTGGKGNTQYF.

This chain connects TRBV5-1 to TRBJ2-7; D is uncertain. This CDR3 is built from 13 residues. Germline-derived CDR1 and CDR2 are SGHRS and YFSETQ. Trimming took off 0 bases at V and 5 bases at J, with 9 bases between the two ends. The chain's CDR3 is CASSLGTVNEQYF. CDR3 bases: TGCGCCAGCAGCTTGGGTACAGTTAACGAGCAGTACTTC.

The chain is built from TRBV6-5 and TRBJ2-1; 11 bases agree with TRBD2. V lost 2 bases, J lost 5 bases, and 2 bases stayed unmatched. From germline, CDR1 is MNHEY and CDR2 SVGAGI. The CDR3 sequence is 15 residues long. CDR3 in DNA: TGTGCCAGCAGTTACGGGACTAGCGGCCACAATGAGCAGTTCTTC. It encodes CASSYGTSGHNEQFF.

The chain combines TRBV4-2 with TRBJ2-3; 9 nucleotides agree with TRBD2. The CDR3 has 16 residues. Unmatched junction bases numbered 5, after V lost 1 base and J lost 3 bases. CDR1 is LGHNA and CDR2 is YNFKEQ in the germline V gene. This chain's CDR3 is CASSQVMAGGTDTQYF. As DNA, the CDR3 is TGTGCCAGCAGCCAAGTGATGGCGGGGGGGACAGATACGCAGTATTTT.

This sequence joins TRBV27 and TRBJ1-6, with TRBD1 matching 7 bases. With V trimmed by 6 bases and J by 7 bases, 9 bases remained unmatched. The CDR3 sequence is 15 residues long. The germline gives CDR1 MNHEY, CDR2 SMNVEV (reference sequence). CDR3 protein: CASRGTPRGNSPLHF. CDR3 DNA sequence: TGTGCCAGCAGGGGGACACCCAGGGGGAATTCACCCCTCCACTTT.

The J gene is TRBJ1-2, the V gene TRBV6-1; D is unclear. V lost 2 bases to trimming and J lost 0 bases, with 10 bases between them. The CDR3 is 15 residues long. The germline CDR1 and CDR2 sequences are MNHNS and SASEGT. The CDR3, as DNA: TGTGCCAGCAGTGAAAAGGCAGGCCCTAACTATGGCTACACCTTC. Protein: CASSEKAGPNYGYTF.

The rearrangement links TRBV18 to TRBJ2-2, with 8 bases fitting TRBD2. The CDR3 extends over 15 amino acids. V lost 2 bases, J lost 4 bases, and 3 bases stayed unmatched. CDR1 and CDR2 (germline): KGHSH, LQKENI. Written as DNA, the CDR3 is TGTGCCAGCTCACCAGCGGGGGGCCCCACCGGGGAGCTGTTTTTT. This codes for CASSPAGGPTGELFF.

The chain couples TRBV28 to TRBJ2-7; 9 positions match TRBD2. Unmatched junction bases numbered 16, after V lost 10 bases and J lost 3 bases. Germline V lookup: CDR1 MDHEN, CDR2 SYDVKM. CDR3 length: 16 amino acids. This CDR3 is CATRQVISGGHYEQYF. CDR3 DNA sequence: TGTGCCACCCGACAGGTTATTAGCGGGGGCCACTACGAGCAGTACTTC.

The gene calls are TRBV21-1 and TRBJ1-3; no check of the table's D call, TRBD1, against the DNA was made. TRBV21-1 is a known pseudogene. The CDR3 contains 17 residues. The CDR3 DNA is TGTGCCAGCAGCAAAAAGGGGACAGGGAGCTCTGGAAACACCATATATTTT. It codes for CASSKKGTGSSGNTIYF.